This T cell receptor beta chain is drawn from a study of T cells in localized non-small cell lung cancer. Points from the study as a whole: Tumor samples were not multi-region, leaving intratumor heterogeneity unexcluded. Uninvolved adjacent lung showed the highest T cell clonality, exceeding tumor. A median of around 60 clones ranked among the top 100 in tumor appeared in adjacent lung.

Trimming removed 6 bases from V and 0 bases from J, with 10 bases in between. The CDR3 is 14 residues long. Germline V lookup: CDR1 MRHNA, CDR2 SNTAGT. A single count supports this clone. As yet, its antigen is unknown. The table came from immunoSEQ multiplex PCR; TCRdb's copy has only in-frame clones and leaves some out. The data contain fewer than 25,000 clones, around 85% of them singletons. The chain employs TRBV6-4 and TRBJ2-3; no clear D. Sequencing used peripheral blood, obtained before any cancer treatment. This TCR was sampled from a woman aged 35-75 years with stage I lung adenocarcinoma. The CDR3 nucleotides are TGTGCCAGCAGCTTAGCAGCTAGCACAGATACGCAGTATTTT. As protein: CASSLAASTDTQYF.